The 10 T cell receptor beta chains below all came from one sample that was sequenced in a study of T cells after somatic rescue of genetic block. Data came from immunoSEQ multiplex PCR; TCRdb stores just in-frame clones and leaves some out. The sample consists of roughly 65,000 clones, 92% of them appearing once. Input material: peripheral blood mononuclear cells (PBMCs). The receptors were sampled from a middle-aged man.

This chain uses TRBV19 with TRBJ1-1, with unresolved D. With 7 bases removed from V and 10 bases from J, the gap between germline ends came to 22 bases. CDR1 and CDR2 (germline): LNHDA, SQIVND (reference sequence). The CDR3 contains 14 residues. The CDR3 loop reads CASTGGRAWEGAFF. CDR3 coding DNA: TGTGCCAGTACCGGTGGCCGGGCATGGGAGGGAGCTTTCTTT.

J is TRBJ2-1 and V is TRBV4-3, with TRBD1 identical over 8 bases. V gave up 4 bases and J gave up 1 base; unmatched junction bases: 6. CDR3 length: 16 residues. Germline CDR1 reads LGHNA; CDR2 reads YSLEER. The CDR3 loop reads CASSLGRDRSYNEQFF. Written as DNA, the CDR3 is TGCGCCAGCAGCCTGGGCCGGGACAGGTCCTACAATGAGCAGTTCTTC.

The count of this clone is one. The chain employs TRBV6-5 and TRBJ2-3, with D perhaps matching TRBD1 (6 bases). There are 14 residues in the CDR3. Germline V gene data show CDR1 as MNHEY and CDR2 as SVGAGI. Trimming removed 2 bases at V and 10 bases at J, with 16 bases between. The CDR3 nucleotides are TGTGCCAGCAGTTACGACCGGGTAAGGGGGTCGCAGTATTTT. Its protein product is CASSYDRVRGSQYF.

This sequence joins TRBV19 and TRBJ2-2; perhaps TRBD1 as D (6 bases). CDR1 and CDR2 from the germline V gene are LNHDA and SQIVND (reference sequence). The ends were cut back, 0 bases at V and 5 bases at J, with 16 bases in the middle. This CDR3 comprises 17 residues. The CDR3 loop reads CASSIDQGPHLTGELFF. The CDR3, as DNA: TGTGCCAGTAGTATAGATCAGGGGCCGCACCTAACCGGGGAGCTGTTTTTT.

Here the CDR3 DNA reads TGTGCCAGCAGTTACGGGGAAGGGACCCAGTACTTC. Protein product: CASSYGEGTQYF. V usage is TRBV6-6 and J usage is TRBJ2-5; D remains ambiguous. CDR1 is MNHNY, CDR2 SVGAGI, per germline (reference sequence). Trimming cost V 2 bases and J 7 bases, with 8 bases left between them. CDR3 length: 12 residues.

J is TRBJ2-5 and V is TRBV7-8, with D perhaps given as TRBD1 or TRBD2 (7 bases each). Germline loops: CDR1 SGHVS, CDR2 FQNEAQ. The CDR3 extends over 13 amino acids. Trimming left V 3 bases short and J 4 bases short, with 9 bases between. The CDR3 DNA sequence: TGTGCCAGCAGCTTCAGGGGGGGAGAGACCCAGTACTTC. Translated, it gives CASSFRGGETQYF.

The V gene is TRBV27, the J gene TRBJ1-1; D is uncertain. This CDR3 has 13 residues. Germline CDR1 reads MNHEY; CDR2 reads SMNVEV (reference sequence). The V end was cut by 3 bases, the J end by 5 bases, with 10 bases between. The CDR3 is CASSLSLVTEAFF. The DNA of the CDR3 is TGTGCCAGCAGTTTGTCGCTTGTGACTGAAGCTTTCTTT.

The chain carries TRBV11-2 and TRBJ2-7; D may be TRBD1 or TRBD2 (6 bases each). The V end lost 6 bases, the J end lost 6 bases, and 15 bases lay between the germline ends. Germline loops: CDR1 SGHAT, CDR2 FQNNGV. The CDR3 spans 13 residues. CDR3 nucleotides: TGTGCCAGCAGGGACGGTTGGGGGGCCGAGCAGTACTTC. As protein: CASRDGWGAEQYF.

The chain is built from TRBV5-6 and TRBJ1-3; the D gene is possibly TRBD1 (6 bases). Trimming took 1 base from V and 2 from J, leaving 13 bases between them. CDR3 length: 16 amino acids. Germline values: CDR1 SGHDT, CDR2 YYEEEE. The CDR3 DNA sequence: TGTGCCAGCAGCTTGTTAACAGGGAGAGCTGGAAACACCATATATTTT. It translates to CASSLLTGRAGNTIYF.

This clone appeared a single time. This chain links TRBV18 with TRBJ1-1, with 12 bases lining up with TRBD1. The CDR3 spans 15 residues. CDR1 and CDR2 (germline): KGHSH, LQKENI. Losses at the gene ends were 4 bases for V and 11 bases for J; bases not matched to a gene: 11. CDR3 sequence reads: CASSRDRGLGEGAFF. CDR3 DNA sequence: TGTGCCAGCTCACGGGACAGGGGGCTAGGTGAAGGTGCTTTCTTT.